This T cell receptor (beta chain) comes out of a study of regulatory T cells in long-lasting Graves disease. Study background: Antithyroid drug intake by newly diagnosed Graves' patients had lasted under 3 months.

Study results and caveats: It was in persistent disease that TRBV28, TRBJ1-2 and TRBJ2-5 were favored. Those with persistent Graves' had less TCR diversity than newly diagnosed patients.

A remark on this clonotype: As yet, its antigen is unknown. A much larger clone is a single base away; this may be a read error.

Time point denoted: newly diagnosed GD, antithyroid drugs for less than 3 months. The TCR library was made from RNA that had been extracted from PBMCs in TRIzol. Patients all came to the study from an endocrinology department in Xi'an, China. With iRepertoire HTBI primers and Arm-PCR of CDR3 regions, TCR beta libraries were built. TCRdb reprocessed the multiplex PCR reads with MiXCR, giving one entry per CDR3 protein. The profile shows 200,000 to 300,000 distinct CDR3 sequences, 20% of them singletons. CDR3 length equals 14 residues. V dropped 6 bases and J dropped 1 base, with 16 bases sitting between them. Looked up from germline, CDR1 is SQVTM and CDR2 is ANQGSEA.

The clonotype was recovered from a female donor with Graves disease. This material consisted of peripheral blood mononuclear cells (PBMCs), taken at new diagnosis, from a patient treated with antithyroid drugs. The chain combines TRBV29-1 with TRBJ2-7, with D perhaps assigned TRBD1 or TRBD2 (5 bases each). The CDR3: CSVGLDLDSYEQYF. DNA of the CDR3: TGCAGCGTGGGGCTGGACTTAGATTCCTACGAGCAGTACTTC.